One sample yielded the 5 T cell receptor beta chains listed below, sequenced in a study of blood T cell repertoires in COVID-19. Sequencing used immunoSEQ multiplex PCR; TCRdb keeps in-frame clones, though not all of them. The sample has around 15,000 clones, less than 90% seen once. Sequenced sample: peripheral blood. The receptors originated from a man between 60 and 75 years old with acute or convalescent COVID-19.

The V gene is TRBV3-1 (or the pseudogene TRBV3-2), the J gene TRBJ2-5; 10 nucleotides match TRBD2. The V segment lost 0 bases and the J segment 2 bases; nucleotides outside the gene matches: 0. This CDR3 contains 15 residues. Per the germline V gene, CDR1 is LGHDT and CDR2 is YNNKEL (reference sequence). The CDR3 DNA sequence: TGTGCCAGCAGCCAAGATAGCGGGGGGCAAGAGACCCAGTACTTC. Its translation is CASSQDSGGQETQYF.

The genes are TRBV10-1 and TRBJ2-2; D gene uncertain. Between the trimmed V and J ends, which lost 2 bases and 4 bases, there was a span of 5 bases. There are 13 residues in the CDR3. The germline CDR1 and CDR2 sequences are WNHNN and SYGVQD (reference sequence). The CDR3 protein is CASSEGPTGELFF. The CDR3 DNA follows: TGCGCCAGCAGTGAGGGCCCCACCGGGGAGCTGTTTTTT.

The table lists this clone with a count of one. The CDR3 is CVRSLEQGTGNTIYF. As DNA, the CDR3 is TGTGTCAGAAGCTTAGAGCAGGGAACAGGAAACACCATATATTTT. The V and J genes are TRBV7-5 and TRBJ1-3; the table's D call, TRBD1, was not checked against the DNA. TRBV7-5 is a pseudogene locus. The CDR3 length is 15 residues.

The chain has TRBV9 and TRBJ2-1, with 10 bases matching TRBD1. The CDR3 consists of 20 residues. Trimming at V came to 1 base and at J to 7 bases, leaving 20 bases not matched to a gene. The V gene's germline CDR1 is SGDLS and CDR2 YYNGEE. This chain's CDR3 is CASSVKMYRDRGGLDNEQFF. In nucleotides, the CDR3 is TGTGCCAGCAGCGTAAAAATGTATAGGGACAGGGGTGGGCTAGATAATGAGCAGTTCTTC.

The chain is built from TRBV2 and TRBJ2-5, with 11 nucleotides matching TRBD1. The V gene end was trimmed by 5 bases and the J gene end by 4 bases; junction bases not matched to a gene: 6. This CDR3 is built from 15 residues. Germline-derived CDR1 and CDR2 are SNHLY and FYNNEI. CDR3 region: CASSRGQGARETQYF. DNA for the CDR3: TGTGCCAGCAGTCGTGGACAGGGGGCTAGAGAGACCCAGTACTTC.